The T cell receptor (beta chain) described here comes from a study of T-cell memory formation after mild COVID-19. Turning to the study itself: Clusters were largely donor specific. Study findings and constraints: CD8+ contracting clones occupied EMRA, while CD4+ ones occupied mainly CM and EM. Pre-infection memory held some responding clones, suggesting pre-existing cross-reactive T cells responded.

Constant-segment primers and 5'RACE yielded cDNA libraries for TCR alpha and TCR beta, each carrying sample barcodes and UMIs. TCRdb used MiXCR to reprocess the 5' RACE reads, holding one entry per CDR3 protein. The sample has approximately 260,000 distinct CDR3 sequences; about a sixth are singletons. V lost 0 bases and J 0 bases, leaving 12 bases between the germline ends. Germline V gene data show CDR1 as MNHEY and CDR2 as SMNVEV (reference sequence). CDR3 length: 17 amino acids. On this clonotype itself: Its antigen is currently unknown.

The J gene is TRBJ2-1, the V gene TRBV27, with D unclear. The clonotype comes from a man between 18 and 29 years old who had mild COVID-19 (a few samples of this study predate the infection). Cell type and time point are not known. The sequenced sample consisted of PBMCs or a T cell subset sorted from them (not recorded which). The DNA for the CDR3 is TGTGCCAGCAGTTTATCGTCCGACGTGAGCTCCTACAATGAGCAGTTCTTC. Protein: CASSLSSDVSSYNEQFF.